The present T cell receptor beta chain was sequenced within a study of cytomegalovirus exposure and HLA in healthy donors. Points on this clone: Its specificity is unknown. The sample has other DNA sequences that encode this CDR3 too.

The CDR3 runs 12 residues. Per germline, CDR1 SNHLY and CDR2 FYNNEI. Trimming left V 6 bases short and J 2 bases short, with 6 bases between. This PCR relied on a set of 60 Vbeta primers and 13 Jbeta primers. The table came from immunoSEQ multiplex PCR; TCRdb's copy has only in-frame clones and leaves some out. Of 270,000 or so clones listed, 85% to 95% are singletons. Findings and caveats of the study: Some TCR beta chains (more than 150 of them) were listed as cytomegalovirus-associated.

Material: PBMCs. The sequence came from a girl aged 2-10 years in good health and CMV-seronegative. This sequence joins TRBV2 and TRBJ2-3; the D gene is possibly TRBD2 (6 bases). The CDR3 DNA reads TGTGCCAGCAGGGACTACACAGATACGCAGTATTTT. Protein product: CASRDYTDTQYF.